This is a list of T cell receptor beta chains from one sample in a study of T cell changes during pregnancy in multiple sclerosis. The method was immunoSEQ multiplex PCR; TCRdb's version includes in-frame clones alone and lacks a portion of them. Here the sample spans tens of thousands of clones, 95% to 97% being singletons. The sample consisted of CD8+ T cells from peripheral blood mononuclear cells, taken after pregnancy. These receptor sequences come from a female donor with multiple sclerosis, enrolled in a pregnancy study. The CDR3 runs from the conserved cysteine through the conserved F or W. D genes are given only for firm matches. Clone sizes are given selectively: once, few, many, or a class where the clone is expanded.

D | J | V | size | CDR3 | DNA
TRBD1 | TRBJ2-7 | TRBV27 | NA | CASSVGQVGEQYF | TGTGCCAGCAGTGTAGGACAGGTCGGCGAGCAGTACTTC
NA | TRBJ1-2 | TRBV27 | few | CASSLGPGVYGYTF | TGTGCCAGCAGTTTAGGGCCGGGGGTCTATGGCTACACCTTC
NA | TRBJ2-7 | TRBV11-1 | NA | CASSPRFGGIGGKSYEQYF | TGTGCCAGCAGCCCCCGGTTTGGGGGTATAGGGGGAAAGTCCTACGAGCAGTACTTC
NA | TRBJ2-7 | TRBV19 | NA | CASSIASWTATYEQYF | TGTGCCAGTAGTATAGCAAGCTGGACAGCGACCTACGAGCAGTACTTC
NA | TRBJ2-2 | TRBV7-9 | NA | CASSFQNVAGELFF | TGTGCCAGCAGCTTTCAGAATGTCGCCGGGGAGCTGTTTTTT
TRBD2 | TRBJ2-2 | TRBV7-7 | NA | CASSLGTSGIANTGELFF | TGTGCTAGCAGCCTCGGGACTAGCGGGATCGCGAACACCGGGGAGCTGTTTTTT
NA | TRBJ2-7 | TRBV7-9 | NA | CASSFGDLGAYEQYF | TGTGCCAGCAGCTTCGGGGATTTGGGAGCCTACGAGCAGTACTTC
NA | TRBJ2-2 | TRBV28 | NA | CASTEGAGRYTGELFF | TGTGCCAGCACGGAGGGGGCAGGGCGGTACACCGGGGAGCTGTTTTTT
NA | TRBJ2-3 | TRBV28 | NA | CASSWGLGTSSTDTQYF | TGTGCCAGCAGTTGGGGACTCGGGACTTCCAGCACAGATACGCAGTATTTT
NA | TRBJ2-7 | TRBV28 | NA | CASSVNDRHTYEQYF | TGTGCCAGCAGCGTAAACGACAGACATACCTACGAGCAGTACTTC
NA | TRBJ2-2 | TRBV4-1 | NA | CASSQRAVANTGELFF | TGCGCCAGCAGCCAACGAGCGGTCGCGAACACCGGGGAGCTGTTTTTT
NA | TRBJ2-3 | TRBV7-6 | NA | CASSQTDTQYF | TGTGCCAGCAGCCAGACAGATACGCAGTATTTT
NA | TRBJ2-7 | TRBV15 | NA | CATGLALSYEQYF | TGTGCCACCGGCCTAGCGCTTTCCTACGAGCAGTACTTC
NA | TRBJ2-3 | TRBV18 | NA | CASSPFGREEDTQYF | TGTGCCAGCTCACCATTTGGCAGGGAGGAAGATACGCAGTATTTT
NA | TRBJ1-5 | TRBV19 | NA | CASSIEQVDQPQHF | TGTGCCAGTAGTATAGAGCAGGTCGATCAGCCCCAGCATTTT
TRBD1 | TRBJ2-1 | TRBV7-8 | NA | CASSPTGTAAYNEQFF | TGTGCCAGCAGCCCCACCGGGACAGCAGCCTACAATGAGCAGTTCTTC
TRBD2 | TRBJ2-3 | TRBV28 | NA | CASSTLLAVATDTQYF | TGTGCCAGCAGTACCCTCCTAGCGGTAGCCACAGATACGCAGTATTTT
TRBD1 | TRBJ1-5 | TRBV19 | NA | CASSEGQGFGQPQHF | TGTGCCAGTAGTGAGGGACAGGGTTTCGGTCAGCCCCAGCATTTT
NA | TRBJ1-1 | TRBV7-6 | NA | CASSWTTGLSTEAFF | TGTGCCAGCAGCTGGACGACGGGGTTATCCACTGAAGCTTTCTTT
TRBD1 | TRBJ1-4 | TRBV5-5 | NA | CASSRDRVGEKLFF | TGTGCCAGCAGCAGGGACAGGGTGGGGGAAAAACTGTTTTTT
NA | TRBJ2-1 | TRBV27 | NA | CASSSLPSSYNEQFF | TGTGCCAGCAGTTCCCTACCGAGCTCCTACAATGAGCAGTTCTTC
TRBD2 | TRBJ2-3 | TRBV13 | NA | CASSSGLVTADTQYF | TGTGCCAGCAGCTCGGGACTAGTAACGGCAGATACGCAGTATTTT
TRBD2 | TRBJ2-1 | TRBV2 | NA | CASSEGTRLYNEQFF | TGTGCCAGCAGTGAGGGGACTAGACTCTACAATGAGCAGTTCTTC
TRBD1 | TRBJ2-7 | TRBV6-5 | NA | CASSSGTGYEQYF | TGTGCCAGCAGTTCTGGGACAGGCTACGAGCAGTACTTC
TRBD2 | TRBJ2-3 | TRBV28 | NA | CASSRGRESTDTQYF | TGTGCCAGCAGCCGCGGGCGGGAGTCAACAGATACGCAGTATTTT
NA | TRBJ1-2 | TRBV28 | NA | CASSLIGVKDGYTF | TGTGCCAGCAGTTTAATAGGGGTTAAGGATGGCTACACCTTC
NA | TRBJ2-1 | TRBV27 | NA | CASSLSSVNEQFF | TGTGCCAGCAGTTTAAGTAGCGTCAATGAGCAGTTCTTC
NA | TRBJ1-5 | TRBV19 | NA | CASGDYSNQPQHF | TGTGCCAGTGGGGACTATAGCAATCAGCCCCAGCATTTT
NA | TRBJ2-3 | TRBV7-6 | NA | CASSLFRGDTQYF | TGTGCCAGCAGCCTCTTCAGGGGAGATACGCAGTATTTT
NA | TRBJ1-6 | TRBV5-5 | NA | CASSLGTASPLHF | TGTGCCAGCAGCCTTGGTACAGCTTCACCCCTCCACTTT
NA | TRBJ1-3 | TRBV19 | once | CASSHGTVTGNTIYF | TGTGCCAGTAGTCACGGTACAGTGACTGGAAACACCATATATTTT
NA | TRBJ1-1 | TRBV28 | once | CASTNPQRTVMNTEAFF | TGTGCCAGCACCAACCCGCAACGGACAGTCATGAACACTGAAGCTTTCTTT
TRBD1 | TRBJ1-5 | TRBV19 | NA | CASGNTGGNQPQHF | TGTGCCAGCGGTAACACAGGGGGCAATCAGCCCCAGCATTTT
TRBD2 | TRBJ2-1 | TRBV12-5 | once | CASGAGTSGRGTYNEQFF | TGTGCTAGTGGTGCCGGGACTAGCGGAAGGGGTACATACAATGAGCAGTTCTTC
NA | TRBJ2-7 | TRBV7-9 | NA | CASSSERAYEQYF | TGTGCCAGCAGCTCAGAGAGGGCCTACGAGCAGTACTTC
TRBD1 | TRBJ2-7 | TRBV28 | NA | CASSWDRETPYEQYF | TGTGCCAGCAGTTGGGACAGGGAAACTCCCTACGAGCAGTACTTC
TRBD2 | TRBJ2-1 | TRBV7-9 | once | CASSPTSGSLYNEQFF | TGTGCCAGCAGCCCAACTAGCGGGTCTTTATACAATGAGCAGTTCTTC
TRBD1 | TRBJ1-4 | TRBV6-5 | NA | CASSQGENEKLFF | TGTGCCAGCAGTCAGGGGGAAAATGAAAAACTGTTTTTT
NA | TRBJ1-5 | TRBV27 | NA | CASRRGGDQPQHF | TGTGCCAGCAGAAGGGGGGGAGATCAGCCCCAGCATTTT
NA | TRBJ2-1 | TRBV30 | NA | CAWEEGTSSYNEQFF | TGTGCCTGGGAGGAAGGGACTTCCTCCTACAATGAGCAGTTCTTC